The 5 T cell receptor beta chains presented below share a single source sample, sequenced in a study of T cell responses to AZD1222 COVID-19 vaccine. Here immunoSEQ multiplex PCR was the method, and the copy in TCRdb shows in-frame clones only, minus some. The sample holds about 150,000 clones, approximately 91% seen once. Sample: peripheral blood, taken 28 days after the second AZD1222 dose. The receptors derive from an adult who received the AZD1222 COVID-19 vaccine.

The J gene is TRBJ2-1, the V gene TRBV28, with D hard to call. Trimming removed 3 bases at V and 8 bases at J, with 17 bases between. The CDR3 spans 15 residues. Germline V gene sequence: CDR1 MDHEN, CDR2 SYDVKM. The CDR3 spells CASSFGPGPLYEQFF. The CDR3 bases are TGTGCCAGCAGTTTTGGACCAGGACCTTTGTATGAGCAGTTCTTC.

The CDR3 loop is CASSPDRGNQPQHF. The CDR3 DNA reads as TGTGCCAGCAGCCCGGACAGGGGCAATCAGCCCCAGCATTTT. V usage is TRBV5-4 and J usage is TRBJ1-5; TRBD1 matches 8 bases. J was trimmed by 2 bases and V by 4 bases; bases with no gene match: 2. Per the germline V gene, CDR1 is SGHNT and CDR2 is YYREEE (reference sequence). The CDR3 extends over 14 amino acids.

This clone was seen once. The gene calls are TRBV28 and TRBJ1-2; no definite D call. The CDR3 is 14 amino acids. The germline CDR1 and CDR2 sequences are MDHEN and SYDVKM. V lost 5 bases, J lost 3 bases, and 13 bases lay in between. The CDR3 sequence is CASSPGSGHYGYTF. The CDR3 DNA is TGTGCCAGCAGTCCCGGGTCAGGTCACTATGGCTACACCTTC.

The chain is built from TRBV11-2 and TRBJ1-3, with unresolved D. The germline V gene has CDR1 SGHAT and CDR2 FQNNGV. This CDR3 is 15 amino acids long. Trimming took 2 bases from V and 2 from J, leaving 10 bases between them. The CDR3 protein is CASSLTSFAGNTIYF. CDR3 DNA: TGTGCCAGCAGCTTAACGTCGTTCGCTGGAAACACCATATATTTT.

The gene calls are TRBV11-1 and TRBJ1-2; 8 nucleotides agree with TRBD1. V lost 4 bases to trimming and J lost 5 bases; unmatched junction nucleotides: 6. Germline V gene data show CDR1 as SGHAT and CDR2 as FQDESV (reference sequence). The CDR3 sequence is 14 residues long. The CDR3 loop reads CASSSQGASYGYTF. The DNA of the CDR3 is TGTGCCAGCAGCTCTCAGGGGGCGAGTTATGGCTACACCTTC.